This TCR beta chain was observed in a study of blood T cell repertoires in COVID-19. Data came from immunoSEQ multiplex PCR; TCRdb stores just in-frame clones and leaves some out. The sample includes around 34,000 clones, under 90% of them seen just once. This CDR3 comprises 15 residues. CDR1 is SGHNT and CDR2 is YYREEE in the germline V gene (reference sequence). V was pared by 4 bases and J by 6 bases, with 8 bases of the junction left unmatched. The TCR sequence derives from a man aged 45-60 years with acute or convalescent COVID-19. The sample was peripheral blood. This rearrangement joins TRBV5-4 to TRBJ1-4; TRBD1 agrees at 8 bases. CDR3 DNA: TGTGCCAGCAGCACACGACAGGGGAGGCATGAAAAACTGTTTTTT. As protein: CASSTRQGRHEKLFF.